A selection of T cell receptor beta chains follows, all from one sample in a study of T-cell reconstitution after alpha-beta-depleted transplantation in children. MiXCR, run by TCRdb on the PCR reads, gives a single entry per CDR3 protein. The profile shows about 830,000 distinct CDR3 sequences, approximately 15% of them singletons. The sequences come from PBMCs, mostly from graft donor cells, collected 360 days after TCRalphabeta/CD19-depleted stem cell transplant. The receptor source for this set is a male patient younger than 18 who had a stem cell transplant for acute lymphoblastic leukemia, so the T cells may come from the graft donor. Each CDR3 is given with its conserved first and last residue. A D gene is named only where the DNA matches it firmly. Clone size is stated in some rows and not others, as once, few, many or a class when expanded.

D: TRBD2
length: 17
size: few
V: TRBV4-1
J: TRBJ2-7
DNA: TGCGCCAGCAGCCAAGGGACCGGACTAGCGGGATCCTACGAGCAGTACTTC
CDR3: CASSQGTGLAGSYEQYF

D: -
length: 17
size: -
V: TRBV24-1
J: TRBJ2-1
DNA: TGTGCCACCAGTGATTCGAGCGGCAGAAGCTCCTACAATGAGCAGTTCTTC
CDR3: CATSDSSGRSSYNEQFF

D: -
length: 16
size: few
V: TRBV3-1
J: TRBJ2-1
DNA: TGTGCCAGCAGCGAATTTAGCGGTTTCTCCTACAATGAGCAGTTCTTC
CDR3: CASSEFSGFSYNEQFF

D: -
length: 15
size: many
V: TRBV5-1
J: TRBJ2-7
DNA: TGCGCCAGCGGTACCGGGCCCACATATACCTACGAGCAGTACTTC
CDR3: CASGTGPTYTYEQYF

D: -
length: 14
size: -
V: TRBV2
J: TRBJ2-1
DNA: TGTGCCAGCAGTCGGGGTAACCCCTACAATGAGCAGTTCTTC
CDR3: CASSRGNPYNEQFF

D: -
length: 14
size: once
V: TRBV7-9
J: TRBJ2-7
DNA: TGTGCCAGCAGCTTGGCACAGGTGCCTTACGAGCAGTACTTC
CDR3: CASSLAQVPYEQYF

D: -
length: 18
size: few
V: TRBV24-1
J: TRBJ2-1
DNA: TGTGCCACCAGTGATTTAGTCGTTGGTCCCGGACGGTACAATGAGCAGTTCTTC
CDR3: CATSDLVVGPGRYNEQFF

D: -
length: 17
size: -
V: TRBV4-1
J: TRBJ2-5
DNA: TGCGCCAGCAGCCGGGAACGGCGGAGCCGCCTCCAAGAGACCCAGTACTTC
CDR3: CASSRERRSRLQETQYF

D: TRBD2
length: 15
size: -
V: TRBV20-1
J: TRBJ2-7
DNA: TGCAGTGCTAGAGACAGGGAGGGTACGGCCTACGAGCAGTACTTC
CDR3: CSARDREGTAYEQYF

D: -
length: 13
size: few
V: TRBV5-5
J: TRBJ2-7
DNA: TGTGCCAGCAGCGGGGTCTATAGCGTCGAGCAGTACTTC
CDR3: CASSGVYSVEQYF

D: TRBD1
length: 16
size: -
V: TRBV5-1
J: TRBJ2-7
DNA: TGCGCCAGCAGCTTGTGGGACAGGGGCCCCAAGTACGAGCAGTACTTC
CDR3: CASSLWDRGPKYEQYF

D: -
length: 15
size: -
V: TRBV5-1
J: TRBJ2-7
DNA: TGCGCCAGCAGCTTGCCCGGGTCTAGCTTCTACGAGCAGTACTTC
CDR3: CASSLPGSSFYEQYF

D: TRBD2
length: 16
size: few
V: TRBV5-1
J: TRBJ2-1
DNA: TGCGCCAGCACGTGGCTAGCGGGAACGTCCTACAATGAGCAGTTCTTC
CDR3: CASTWLAGTSYNEQFF

D: TRBD2
length: 18
size: few
V: TRBV11-1
J: TRBJ2-1
DNA: TGTGCCAGCAGCTATTATCAGAGACTAGCAAACCTCTGGAATGAGCAGTTCTTC
CDR3: CASSYYQRLANLWNEQFF

D: TRBD1
length: 16
size: few
V: TRBV7-9
J: TRBJ2-1
DNA: TGTGCCAGCAGCTTTCCTTTGACAGGGTACGGCAATGAGCAGTTCTTC
CDR3: CASSFPLTGYGNEQFF

D: TRBD1
length: 16
size: -
V: TRBV11-2
J: TRBJ2-2
DNA: TGTGCCAGCAGCGCCGGGACAGTGGGGAACACCGGGGAGCTGTTTTTT
CDR3: CASSAGTVGNTGELFF

D: -
length: 16
size: -
V: TRBV24-1
J: TRBJ2-2
DNA: TGTGCCACCAGTGATTCGGGCAGGGGCAGGTTTGGGGAGCTGTTTTTT
CDR3: CATSDSGRGRFGELFF

D: -
length: 14
size: few
V: TRBV10-3
J: TRBJ2-7
DNA: TGTGCCATCAGTGAGTCCGGGGAAGGGAACGAGCAGTACTTC
CDR3: CAISESGEGNEQYF

D: TRBD1
length: 14
size: -
V: TRBV29-1
J: TRBJ2-2
DNA: TGCAGCGTTGCGGGACAGCTAAACACCGGGGAGCTGTTTTTT
CDR3: CSVAGQLNTGELFF

D: -
length: 16
size: -
V: TRBV15
J: TRBJ2-1
DNA: TGTGCCACCAGCAGAGAACCGCCGAGCTCCTACAATGAGCAGTTCTTC
CDR3: CATSREPPSSYNEQFF

D: TRBD2
length: 16
size: -
V: TRBV5-4
J: TRBJ2-1
DNA: TGTGCCAGCAGTTACAGTACGGGACTAGGAGGCAATGAGCAGTTCTTC
CDR3: CASSYSTGLGGNEQFF

D: -
length: 15
size: -
V: TRBV5-5
J: TRBJ1-1
DNA: TGTGCCAGCAGCTTGGCACCGACTATGAACACTGAAGCTTTCTTT
CDR3: CASSLAPTMNTEAFF

D: -
length: 15
size: few
V: TRBV5-1
J: TRBJ1-4
DNA: TGCGCCAGCAGCTTGGGACCTCTAGGTAATGAAAAACTGTTTTTT
CDR3: CASSLGPLGNEKLFF

D: -
length: 11
size: few
V: TRBV12-3/TRBV12-4
J: TRBJ1-1
DNA: TGTGCCAGCAGTTCCATCGCTGAAGCTTTCTTT
CDR3: CASSSIAEAFF

D: -
length: 13
size: -
V: TRBV10-3
J: TRBJ2-3
DNA: TGTGCCATCAGTGACGGTAACGCAGATACGCAGTATTTT
CDR3: CAISDGNADTQYF

D: -
length: 14
size: -
V: TRBV18
J: TRBJ2-2
DNA: TGTGCCAGCTCACCACAACAGAGCACCGGGGAGCTGTTTTTT
CDR3: CASSPQQSTGELFF

D: -
length: 15
size: -
V: TRBV20-1
J: TRBJ2-1
DNA: TGCAGTGCTACCCTGGGCCTCACGTCAGGCAATGAGCAGTTCTTC
CDR3: CSATLGLTSGNEQFF

D: TRBD2
length: 14
size: few
V: TRBV6-5
J: TRBJ2-1
DNA: TGTGCCAGCAGTTACGGCGGGAGTGGCTATGAGCAGTTCTTC
CDR3: CASSYGGSGYEQFF

D: -
length: 11
size: many
V: TRBV29-1
J: TRBJ1-1
DNA: TGCAGCGGCCGGAGGAACACTGAAGCTTTCTTT
CDR3: CSGRRNTEAFF

D: -
length: 16
size: few
V: TRBV7-2
J: TRBJ1-5
DNA: TGTGCCAGCAGCTTAGGGTGGGGTTGGGGTGGCCAGCCCCAGCATTTT
CDR3: CASSLGWGWGGQPQHF

D: -
length: 14
size: -
V: TRBV20-1
J: TRBJ1-4
DNA: TGCAGTGCTATCCCGGCGGGGGGCGGTGAAAAACTGTTTTTT
CDR3: CSAIPAGGGEKLFF

D: -
length: 13
size: -
V: TRBV20-1
J: TRBJ1-2
DNA: TGCAGTGCTAGTCCACAGGGCCCCGATGGCTACACCTTC
CDR3: CSASPQGPDGYTF

D: TRBD1
length: 17
size: few
V: TRBV27
J: TRBJ2-7
DNA: TGTGCCAGCAGCTTTCTTTCCACCGGGACAGTCGGGTACGAGCAGTACTTC
CDR3: CASSFLSTGTVGYEQYF

D: TRBD2
length: 14
size: few
V: TRBV12-3/TRBV12-4
J: TRBJ2-5
DNA: TGTGCCAGCACCCTAAGCGGGAGCCAAGAGACCCAGTACTTC
CDR3: CASTLSGSQETQYF

D: -
length: 14
size: few
V: TRBV6-5
J: TRBJ2-1
DNA: TGTGCCAGCAGTTACGGAAGGCGGCACAATGAGCAGTTCTTC
CDR3: CASSYGRRHNEQFF

D: TRBD2
length: 15
size: -
V: TRBV2
J: TRBJ2-7
DNA: TGTGCCAGCAGTGAGCGGACTAGCGGGATCTACGAGCAGTACTTC
CDR3: CASSERTSGIYEQYF

D: TRBD1
length: 16
size: -
V: TRBV18
J: TRBJ2-2
DNA: TGTGCCAGCTCACCACAGGGGGCTCTGAACACCGGGGAGCTGTTTTTT
CDR3: CASSPQGALNTGELFF

D: TRBD2
length: 15
size: -
V: TRBV20-1
J: TRBJ2-1
DNA: TGCAGTTCCCGCGGGAGGACATATAGTTACAATGAGCAGTTCTTC
CDR3: CSSRGRTYSYNEQFF

D: -
length: 14
size: -
V: TRBV12-3/TRBV12-4
J: TRBJ2-3
DNA: TGTGCCAGCATGACCGGGAGAAACCCAGATACGCAGTATTTT
CDR3: CASMTGRNPDTQYF

D: -
length: 14
size: -
V: TRBV2
J: TRBJ1-5
DNA: TGTGCCAGCAGGCGGCTGGGGGGAAATCAGCCCCAGCATTTT
CDR3: CASRRLGGNQPQHF

D: TRBD2
length: 15
size: -
V: TRBV9
J: TRBJ2-1
DNA: TGTGCCAGCAGCGTAGCGATAGCGGGGTACAATGAGCAGTTCTTC
CDR3: CASSVAIAGYNEQFF

D: TRBD2
length: 16
size: few
V: TRBV5-1
J: TRBJ2-2
DNA: TGCGCCAGCAGCTTGGCGGGACTAGCTAACACCGGGGAGCTGTTTTTT
CDR3: CASSLAGLANTGELFF

D: TRBD1
length: 17
size: -
V: TRBV5-1
J: TRBJ2-3
DNA: TGCGCCAGCAGCTTGGGGACAGGGCCCGCAGGTACAGATACGCAGTATTTT
CDR3: CASSLGTGPAGTDTQYF

D: TRBD1
length: 17
size: -
V: TRBV11-1
J: TRBJ2-7
DNA: TGTGCCAGCAGCGCCGCTGGCGGACAGGGAGAGACAGACGAGCAGTACTTC
CDR3: CASSAAGGQGETDEQYF

D: -
length: 11
size: many
V: TRBV24-1
J: TRBJ1-2
DNA: TGTGCCACCAGTGATTTGGGGGGCTACACCTTC
CDR3: CATSDLGGYTF

D: -
length: 12
size: -
V: TRBV29-1
J: TRBJ2-2
DNA: TGCAGCGCTGCACTGAACACCGGGGAGCTGTTTTTT
CDR3: CSAALNTGELFF

D: -
length: 14
size: many
V: TRBV27
J: TRBJ2-3
DNA: TGTGCCAGCAGTGCACGGGACGGCACAGATACGCAGTATTTT
CDR3: CASSARDGTDTQYF